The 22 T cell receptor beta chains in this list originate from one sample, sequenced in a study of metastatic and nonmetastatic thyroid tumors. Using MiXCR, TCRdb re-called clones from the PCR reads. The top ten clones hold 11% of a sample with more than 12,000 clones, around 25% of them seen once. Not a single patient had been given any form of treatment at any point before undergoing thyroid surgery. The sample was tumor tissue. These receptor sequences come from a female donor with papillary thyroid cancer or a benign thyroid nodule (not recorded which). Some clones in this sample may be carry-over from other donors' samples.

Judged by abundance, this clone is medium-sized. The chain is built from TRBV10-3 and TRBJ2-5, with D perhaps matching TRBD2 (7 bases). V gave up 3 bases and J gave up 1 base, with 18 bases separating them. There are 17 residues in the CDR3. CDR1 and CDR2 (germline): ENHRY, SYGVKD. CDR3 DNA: TGTGCCATCAGTGAAGGGGGGGGCTACCCCCTCCAAGAGACCCAGTACTTC. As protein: CAISEGGGYPLQETQYF.

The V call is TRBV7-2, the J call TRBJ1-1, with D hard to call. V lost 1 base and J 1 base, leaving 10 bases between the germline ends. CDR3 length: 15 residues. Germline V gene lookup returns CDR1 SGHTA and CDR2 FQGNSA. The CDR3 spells CASSLVSSENTEAFF. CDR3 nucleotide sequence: TGTGCCAGCAGCTTAGTGTCGAGCGAGAACACTGAAGCTTTCTTT.

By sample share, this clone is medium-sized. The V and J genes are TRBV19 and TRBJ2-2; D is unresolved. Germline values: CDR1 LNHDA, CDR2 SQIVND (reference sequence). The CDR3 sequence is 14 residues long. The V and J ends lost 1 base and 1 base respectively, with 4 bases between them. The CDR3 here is CASSIVENTGELFF. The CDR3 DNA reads TGTGCCAGTAGTATAGTAGAGAACACCGGGGAGCTGTTTTTT.

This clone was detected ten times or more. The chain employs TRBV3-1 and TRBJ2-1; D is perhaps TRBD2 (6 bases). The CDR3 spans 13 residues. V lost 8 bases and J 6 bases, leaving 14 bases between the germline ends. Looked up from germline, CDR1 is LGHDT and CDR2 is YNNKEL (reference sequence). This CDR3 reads CASLAREVNEQFF. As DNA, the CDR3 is TGTGCCAGCCTGGCTAGGGAGGTCAATGAGCAGTTCTTC.

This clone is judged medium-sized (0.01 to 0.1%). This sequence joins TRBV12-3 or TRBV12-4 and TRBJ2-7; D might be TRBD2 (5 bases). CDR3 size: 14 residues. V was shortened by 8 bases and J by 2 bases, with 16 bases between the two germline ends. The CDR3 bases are TGTGCCAGCTCACATACCGACGGGACCTACGAGCAGTACTTC. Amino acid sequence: CASSHTDGTYEQYF.

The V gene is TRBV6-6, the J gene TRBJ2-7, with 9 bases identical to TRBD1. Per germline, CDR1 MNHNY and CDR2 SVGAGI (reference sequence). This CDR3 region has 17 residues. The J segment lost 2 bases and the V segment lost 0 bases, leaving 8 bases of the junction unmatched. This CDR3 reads CASSYSGERQGAYEQYF. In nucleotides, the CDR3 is TGTGCCAGCAGTTACTCTGGCGAGAGACAGGGGGCCTACGAGCAGTACTTC.

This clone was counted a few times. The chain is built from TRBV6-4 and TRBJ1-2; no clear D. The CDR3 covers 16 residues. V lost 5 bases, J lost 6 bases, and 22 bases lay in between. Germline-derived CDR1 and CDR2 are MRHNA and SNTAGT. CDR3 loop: CASSPSTSGYVDGYTF. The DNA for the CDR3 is TGTGCCAGCAGTCCCTCGACCTCTGGTTACGTTGATGGCTACACCTTC.

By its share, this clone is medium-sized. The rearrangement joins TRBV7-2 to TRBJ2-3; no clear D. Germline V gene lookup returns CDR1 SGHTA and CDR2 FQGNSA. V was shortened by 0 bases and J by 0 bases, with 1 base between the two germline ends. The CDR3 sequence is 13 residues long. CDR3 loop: CASSLASTDTQYF. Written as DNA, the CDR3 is TGTGCCAGCAGCTTAGCTAGCACAGATACGCAGTATTTT.

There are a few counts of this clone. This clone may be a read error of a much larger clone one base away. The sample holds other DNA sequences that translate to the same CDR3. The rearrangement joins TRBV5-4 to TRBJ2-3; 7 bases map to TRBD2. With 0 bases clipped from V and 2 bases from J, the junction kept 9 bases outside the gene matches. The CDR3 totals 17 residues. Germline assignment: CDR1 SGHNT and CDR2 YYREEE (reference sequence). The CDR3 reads CASSLASGRVFTDTQYF. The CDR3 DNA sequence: TGTGCCAGCAGCTTGGCGAGTGGGAGGGTATTCACAGATACGCAGTATTTT.

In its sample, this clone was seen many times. CDR3 nucleotide sequence: TGCAGCTCACGCGGGGAGGCCACGGATGAGCAGTTCTTC. Amino acid sequence: CSSRGEATDEQFF. V gene TRBV29-1 combines with J gene TRBJ2-1; possible D gene TRBD2, 6 bases. The CDR3 contains 13 residues. Germline V CDR1 and CDR2: SQVTM, ANQGSEA. Between the trimmed V and J ends, which lost 8 bases and 8 bases, there was a span of 19 bases.

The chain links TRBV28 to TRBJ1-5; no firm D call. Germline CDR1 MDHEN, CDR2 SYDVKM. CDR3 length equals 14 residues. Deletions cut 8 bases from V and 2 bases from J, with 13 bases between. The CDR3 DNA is TGTGCCAGCGCCACAGCCTGGGGCAATCAGCCCCAGCATTTT. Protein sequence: CASATAWGNQPQHF.

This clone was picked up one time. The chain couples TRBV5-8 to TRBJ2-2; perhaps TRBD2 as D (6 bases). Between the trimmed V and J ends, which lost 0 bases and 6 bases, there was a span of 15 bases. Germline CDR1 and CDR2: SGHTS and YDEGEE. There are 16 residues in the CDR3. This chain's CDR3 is CASSLAGSGLAGELFF. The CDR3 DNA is TGTGCCAGCAGCTTGGCCGGATCGGGACTGGCCGGGGAGCTGTTTTTT.

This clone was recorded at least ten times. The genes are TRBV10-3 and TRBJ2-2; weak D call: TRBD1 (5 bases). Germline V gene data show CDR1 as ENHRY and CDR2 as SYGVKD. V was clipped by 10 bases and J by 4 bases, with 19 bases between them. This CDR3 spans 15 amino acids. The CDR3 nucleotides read TGTGCCACCTGCTTCGATCAGGGCGGCACCGGGGAGCTGTTTTTT. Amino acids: CATCFDQGGTGELFF.

The DNA of the CDR3 is TGTGCCAGCAGCGTAGAAGGGACTAGCGGGAGTCTCTCCTACAATGAGCAGTTCTTC. Translating gives CASSVEGTSGSLSYNEQFF. The rearrangement links TRBV9 to TRBJ2-1; TRBD2 matches at 14 bases. This CDR3 has 19 amino acids. The germline V gene encodes CDR1 SGDLS and CDR2 YYNGEE. V trimming: 0 bases; J trimming: 0 bases; junction bases outside the gene matches: 5.

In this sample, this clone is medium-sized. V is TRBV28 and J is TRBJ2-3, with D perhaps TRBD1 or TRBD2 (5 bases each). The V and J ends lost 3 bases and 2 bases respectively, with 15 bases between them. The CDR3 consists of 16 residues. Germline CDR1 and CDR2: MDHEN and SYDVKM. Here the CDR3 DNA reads TGTGCCAGCAGTTTGGTGCCTCGGGGCTCCACAGATACGCAGTATTTT. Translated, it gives CASSLVPRGSTDTQYF.

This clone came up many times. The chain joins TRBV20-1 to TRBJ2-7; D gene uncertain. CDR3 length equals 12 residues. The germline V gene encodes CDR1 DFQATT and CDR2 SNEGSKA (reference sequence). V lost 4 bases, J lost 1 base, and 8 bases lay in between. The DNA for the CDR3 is TGCAGTGCTATGGGCGGTTCCTACGAGCAGTACTTC. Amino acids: CSAMGGSYEQYF.

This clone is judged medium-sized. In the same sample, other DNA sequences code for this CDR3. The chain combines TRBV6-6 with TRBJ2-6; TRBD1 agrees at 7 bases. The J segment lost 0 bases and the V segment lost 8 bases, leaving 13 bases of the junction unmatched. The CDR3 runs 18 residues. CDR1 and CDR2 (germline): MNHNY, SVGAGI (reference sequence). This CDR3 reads CASRNDRAYTSGANVLTF. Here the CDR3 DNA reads TGTGCCAGCCGAAATGACAGGGCCTACACCTCTGGGGCCAACGTCCTGACTTTC.

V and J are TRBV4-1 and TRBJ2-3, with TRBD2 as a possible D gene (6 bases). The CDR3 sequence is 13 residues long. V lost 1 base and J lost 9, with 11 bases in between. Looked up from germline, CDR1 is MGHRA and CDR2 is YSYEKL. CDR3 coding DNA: TGCGCCAGCAGCCAAGTCCCCAGCGGGACGCAGTATTTT. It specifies CASSQVPSGTQYF.

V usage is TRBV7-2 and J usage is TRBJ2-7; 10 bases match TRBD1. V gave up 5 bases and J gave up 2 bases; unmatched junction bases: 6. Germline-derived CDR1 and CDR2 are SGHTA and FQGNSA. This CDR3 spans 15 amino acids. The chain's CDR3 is CASSLGQGGTYEQYF. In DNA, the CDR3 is TGTGCCAGCAGCCTAGGACAGGGGGGGACCTACGAGCAGTACTTC.

In DNA, the CDR3 is TGTGCCAGCAGCTACCAACCAGGGGGAGCTTATGGCTACACCTTC. This gives the protein CASSYQPGGAYGYTF. V usage is TRBV11-1 and J usage is TRBJ1-2; 7 bases map to TRBD1. The CDR3 length is 15 residues. From germline, CDR1 is SGHAT and CDR2 FQDESV (reference sequence). The junction had 10 bases not matched to a gene; V was cut back by 4 bases and J by 5 bases. The whole variable domain, filled in from reference TRBV11-1 and TRBJ1-2, reads EAEVAQSPRYKITEKSQAVAFWCDPISGHATLYWYRQILGQGPELLVQFQDESVVDDSQLPKDRFSAERLKGVDSTLKIQPAELGDSAMYLCASSYQPGGAYGYTFGSGTRLTVV.

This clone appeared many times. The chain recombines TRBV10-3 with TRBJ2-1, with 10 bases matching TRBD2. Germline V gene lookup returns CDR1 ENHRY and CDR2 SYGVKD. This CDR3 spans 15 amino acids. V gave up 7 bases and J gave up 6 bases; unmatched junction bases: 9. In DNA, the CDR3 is TGTGCCATCACCTCAGTTCTAGCGGGAGTCAATGAGCAGTTCTTC. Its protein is CAITSVLAGVNEQFF.

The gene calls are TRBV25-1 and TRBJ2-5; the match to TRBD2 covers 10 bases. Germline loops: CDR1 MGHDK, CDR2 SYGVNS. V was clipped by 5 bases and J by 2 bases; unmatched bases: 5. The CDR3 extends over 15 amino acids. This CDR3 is CASSQRTSGQETQYF. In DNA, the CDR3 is TGTGCCAGCAGTCAAAGGACTAGCGGTCAAGAGACCCAGTACTTC.